This is a list of T cell receptor beta chains from one sample in a study of CD8+CD57+ T cells in acquired aplastic anemia. One entry per CDR3 protein, called by TCRdb with MiXCR from the reads. The sample has some 170,000 distinct CDR3 sequences, around half seen once; the top ten hold 0.85% to 1.3%. Sequencing was done on a sample of sorted CD4+, CD8+, or CD8+CD57+ T cells (not recorded which) from PBMCs. These receptors were obtained from a human donor with aplastic anemia. Each CDR3 is given with its conserved first and last residue. A D gene is named only where the DNA matches it firmly. Clone size is shown for a subset of rows, as once, few, many or a class of expanded clone.

v_call: TRBV2
d_call: .
clone_size: .
j_call: TRBJ2-7
cdr3_nt: TGTGCCAGCAGGACAGCTTACGAGCAGTACTTC
cdr3_aa: CASRTAYEQYF

v_call: TRBV5-5
d_call: TRBD1
clone_size: .
j_call: TRBJ1-1
cdr3_nt: TGTGCCAGCAGCTTGGGGTTGGGCCCGGGGACAGCTGAAGCTTTCTTT
cdr3_aa: CASSLGLGPGTAEAFF

v_call: TRBV19
d_call: .
clone_size: many
j_call: TRBJ2-3
cdr3_nt: TGTGCCAGTAGTGAAGTGGGCACAGATACGCAGTATTTT
cdr3_aa: CASSEVGTDTQYF

v_call: TRBV10-2
d_call: .
clone_size: .
j_call: TRBJ2-5
cdr3_nt: TGCGCCAGCAGTGAGGAAGGGCGTCAAGAGACCCAGTACTTC
cdr3_aa: CASSEEGRQETQYF

v_call: TRBV7-9
d_call: .
clone_size: .
j_call: TRBJ1-2
cdr3_nt: TGTGCCAGCAGCTCGGTTGAAGGGTTAAACTATGGCTACACCTTC
cdr3_aa: CASSSVEGLNYGYTF

v_call: TRBV7-3
d_call: .
clone_size: many
j_call: TRBJ1-5
cdr3_nt: TGTGCCAGCAGCTTTTTCAGGGGAGGAGGCAATCAGCCCCAGCATTTT
cdr3_aa: CASSFFRGGGNQPQHF

v_call: TRBV29-1
d_call: .
clone_size: .
j_call: TRBJ1-2
cdr3_nt: TGCAGCGTTGATATCACAGACGACTATGGCTACACCTTC
cdr3_aa: CSVDITDDYGYTF

v_call: TRBV12-3/TRBV12-4
d_call: TRBD1
clone_size: many
j_call: TRBJ2-1
cdr3_nt: TGTGCCAGCAGTTTGGGACAGGGGCACTACAATGAGCAGTTCTTC
cdr3_aa: CASSLGQGHYNEQFF

v_call: TRBV2
d_call: .
clone_size: .
j_call: TRBJ2-7
cdr3_nt: TGTGCCAGCAGCGTTCGGGACACTGGCTACGAGCAGTACTTC
cdr3_aa: CASSVRDTGYEQYF

v_call: TRBV10-3
d_call: .
clone_size: .
j_call: TRBJ2-5
cdr3_nt: TGTGCCATCAGTGAGTCCCCAGAGACCCAGTACTTC
cdr3_aa: CAISESPETQYF

v_call: TRBV5-4
d_call: .
clone_size: .
j_call: TRBJ1-2
cdr3_nt: TGTGCCAGCAGCTTGTTTCATCCTCGAAACTATGGCTACACCTTC
cdr3_aa: CASSLFHPRNYGYTF

v_call: TRBV6-1
d_call: TRBD1
clone_size: few
j_call: TRBJ1-2
cdr3_nt: TGTGCCAGCAGTGCCCGAGGGGGCAACTATGGCTACACCTTC
cdr3_aa: CASSARGGNYGYTF

v_call: TRBV4-3
d_call: .
clone_size: .
j_call: TRBJ1-5
cdr3_nt: TGCGCCAGCAGCCAAGACTCGATGAGCAATCAGCCCCAGCATTTT
cdr3_aa: CASSQDSMSNQPQHF

v_call: TRBV20-1
d_call: .
clone_size: .
j_call: TRBJ2-1
cdr3_nt: TGCAGTGCTAGCATTAGCGATCAGGGTGAGCAGTTCTTC
cdr3_aa: CSASISDQGEQFF

v_call: TRBV10-3
d_call: .
clone_size: .
j_call: TRBJ1-6
cdr3_nt: TGTGCCATCAGTGAGCGGCCCATTTCACCCCTCCACTTT
cdr3_aa: CAISERPISPLHF

v_call: TRBV20-1
d_call: .
clone_size: many
j_call: TRBJ2-5
cdr3_nt: TGCAGTGCAAAGACTAGTTTTGAGACCCAGTACTTC
cdr3_aa: CSAKTSFETQYF

v_call: TRBV5-4
d_call: .
clone_size: few
j_call: TRBJ1-5
cdr3_nt: TGTGCCAGCACCCGTGACGGGCCGCATCAGAAACCCCAGCATTTT
cdr3_aa: CASTRDGPHQKPQHF

v_call: TRBV2
d_call: TRBD1
clone_size: .
j_call: TRBJ1-6
cdr3_nt: TGTGCCAGCAAGCGGGACAGGGATAATTCACCCCTCCACTTT
cdr3_aa: CASKRDRDNSPLHF

v_call: TRBV4-1
d_call: TRBD1
clone_size: .
j_call: TRBJ1-5
cdr3_nt: TGCGCCAGCAGCCAAGTGGACAGGGTCCATCAGCCCCAGCATTTT
cdr3_aa: CASSQVDRVHQPQHF

v_call: TRBV2
d_call: .
clone_size: .
j_call: TRBJ2-2
cdr3_nt: TGTGCCAGCAGTGACCCTTCTTCCGGGGAGCTGTTTTTT
cdr3_aa: CASSDPSSGELFF

v_call: TRBV5-6
d_call: .
clone_size: many
j_call: TRBJ1-6
cdr3_nt: TGTGCCAGCAGCTTGGGACAGGTTGGATCACCCCTCCACTTT
cdr3_aa: CASSLGQVGSPLHF

v_call: TRBV7-8
d_call: TRBD1
clone_size: many
j_call: TRBJ1-5
cdr3_nt: TGTGCCAGCACCCTTCTCCGGGACAGGGACCAGCCCCAGCATTTT
cdr3_aa: CASTLLRDRDQPQHF

v_call: TRBV7-6
d_call: .
clone_size: .
j_call: TRBJ1-3
cdr3_nt: TGTGCCAGCAGCCCCCCGCGACAGGCTTCTGGAAACACCATATATTTT
cdr3_aa: CASSPPRQASGNTIYF

v_call: TRBV4-2
d_call: TRBD1
clone_size: many
j_call: TRBJ2-7
cdr3_nt: TGTGCCAGCAGCCAAGACGGACAGGGAGTTGACGAGCAGTACTTC
cdr3_aa: CASSQDGQGVDEQYF

v_call: TRBV19
d_call: .
clone_size: many
j_call: TRBJ1-2
cdr3_nt: TGTGCCAGTAGTATGGCCCTCTATGGCTACACCTTC
cdr3_aa: CASSMALYGYTF

v_call: TRBV3-1
d_call: TRBD1
clone_size: many
j_call: TRBJ1-6
cdr3_nt: TGTGCCAGCAGCCGTACAGGGGGTAATTCACCCCTCCACTTT
cdr3_aa: CASSRTGGNSPLHF

v_call: TRBV6-1
d_call: .
clone_size: .
j_call: TRBJ1-3
cdr3_nt: TGTGCCAGCAGCCCCGGGACAACTGGAAACACCATATATTTT
cdr3_aa: CASSPGTTGNTIYF

v_call: TRBV11-2
d_call: TRBD2
clone_size: many
j_call: TRBJ2-3
cdr3_nt: TGTGCCAGCAGCTTTTGGGCGGGGGACACAGATACGCAGTATTTT
cdr3_aa: CASSFWAGDTDTQYF

v_call: TRBV20-1
d_call: .
clone_size: many
j_call: TRBJ1-2
cdr3_nt: TGCAGTGCTAGCCGATTGACAGCTTATCTCTATGGCTACACCTTC
cdr3_aa: CSASRLTAYLYGYTF

v_call: TRBV10-3
d_call: TRBD1
clone_size: many
j_call: TRBJ2-1
cdr3_nt: TGTGCCATCAGTGAGTTCGGACAGGGGGAGGATGAGCAGTTCTTC
cdr3_aa: CAISEFGQGEDEQFF

v_call: TRBV25-1
d_call: TRBD1
clone_size: .
j_call: TRBJ1-2
cdr3_nt: TGTGCCAGCTCGTACGCCCGGGACAGGGAATTGCGGGGCTACACCTTC
cdr3_aa: CASSYARDRELRGYTF

v_call: TRBV15
d_call: .
clone_size: many
j_call: TRBJ1-5
cdr3_nt: TGTGCCACCAGCAGAGATCTACAGGGCAATCAGCCCCAGCATTTT
cdr3_aa: CATSRDLQGNQPQHF

v_call: TRBV10-3
d_call: TRBD2
clone_size: many
j_call: TRBJ2-5
cdr3_nt: TGTGCCATCAGGACTAGCGGGGGGGCCCGTGAGACCCAGTACTTC
cdr3_aa: CAIRTSGGARETQYF

v_call: TRBV19
d_call: TRBD1
clone_size: few
j_call: TRBJ2-7
cdr3_nt: TGTGCCAGTAGTCCCCTAGGACAGGGGCCGCACGAGCAGTACTTC
cdr3_aa: CASSPLGQGPHEQYF

v_call: TRBV7-6
d_call: TRBD1
clone_size: .
j_call: TRBJ2-7
cdr3_nt: TGTGCCTCCGGACAGGTCGGGGAGCAGTACTTC
cdr3_aa: CASGQVGEQYF

v_call: TRBV10-3
d_call: TRBD1
clone_size: few
j_call: TRBJ2-5
cdr3_nt: TGTGCCATCAGTGGGACAGGGCAAGAGACCCAGTACTTC
cdr3_aa: CAISGTGQETQYF

v_call: TRBV29-1
d_call: .
clone_size: .
j_call: TRBJ2-7
cdr3_nt: TGCAGCGTTGAAGATCTATACGAGCAGTACTTC
cdr3_aa: CSVEDLYEQYF

v_call: TRBV27
d_call: .
clone_size: .
j_call: TRBJ1-2
cdr3_nt: TGTGCCAGCAGTTTATTATATGGCTCGGATGGCTACACCTTC
cdr3_aa: CASSLLYGSDGYTF

v_call: TRBV20-1
d_call: .
clone_size: .
j_call: TRBJ2-7
cdr3_nt: TGCAGTGCTAGTTCTGGGACCGCCTACGAGCAGTACTTC
cdr3_aa: CSASSGTAYEQYF

v_call: TRBV7-6
d_call: .
clone_size: .
j_call: TRBJ2-7
cdr3_nt: TGTGCCAGCAGCTTTTCATCCTTCTCCTACGAGCAGTACTTC
cdr3_aa: CASSFSSFSYEQYF

v_call: TRBV20-1
d_call: .
clone_size: few
j_call: TRBJ1-1
cdr3_nt: TGCAGTGGGAGATATCCCGTGAACACTGAAGCTTTCTTT
cdr3_aa: CSGRYPVNTEAFF

v_call: TRBV27
d_call: .
clone_size: many
j_call: TRBJ1-2
cdr3_nt: TGTGCCAGCAGTTTCGTCCCCAGCTATGGCTACACCTTC
cdr3_aa: CASSFVPSYGYTF